What follows is one T cell receptor (beta chain) and its context. The antigen it recognizes is unknown. At one end, the junction sequence differs from germline, possibly due to a read error. Systemically healthy Caucasian individuals from Russia, around 39 in total and aged about 6 to 95 years, were included as donors. About 9.8 milliliters of peripheral blood were drawn from each donor into EDTA-treated Vacutainer tubes. PBMCs were isolated by Ficoll-Paque density-gradient centrifugation, with at least 6 million obtained per sample. Total RNA was extracted from PBMCs with Trizol reagent, with at least 5.5 micrograms obtained per sample. The percentages of naive CD45RAhigh/CD27high T cells were determined by flow cytometry on a PBMC aliquot from every donor. The library relied on 5' RACE. Sequenced using an Illumina HiSeq 2500. A second PCR of 7 to 11 cycles was performed with a sample-barcoded 5' primer and a J-beta primer mix. Each TCR beta cDNA molecule received a unique molecular identifier from a template-switch 5' adaptor carrying 12 random nucleotides. Each sample yielded at least 3 million CDR3-containing paired-end reads. First-strand cDNA was synthesized from all RNA with the Mint cDNA synthesis kit, primed by a TRBC-specific oligonucleotide. All cDNA was treated with uracil-DNA glycosylase and then went through a first 18-cycle PCR with the universal primers M1SS and BC2_uni_R. From the authors' description of their analysis: Each sample was normalized by randomly selecting 1 million high-quality reads, each carrying a distinct molecular identifier. Reads with shared molecular identifiers were discarded instead of being binned into consensus sequences. CDR3 identification, clonotype clustering and error correction used MiTCR with a Q25 quality threshold and the strictest error-elimination algorithm. A nonparametric unseen species model with Euler transformation was used to estimate a lower bound on total TCR beta diversity. Clones were called with MiXCR by TCRdb after fastp trimmed the public reads at Q25, and only in-frame beta chains were retained. Merged by CDR3 protein, the rows form single entries marked with the most common genes and DNA. The V and J calls reflect TCRdb's pipeline rather than the authors' work. Within this sample are 1.5 million to 2 million distinct CDR3 sequences, with 28% of them counted one time only. Of the sample, around 7.7% is held by the ten largest clones.

These data originate in a study of blood T cells in healthy people across ages (dated by TCRdb to about 2015). About the full investigation: In model experiments, template switching captured roughly one uniquely barcoded TCR beta cDNA molecule for every two T cells. Using deep sequencing normalized with unique cDNA molecular identifiers, the study measured how TCR beta repertoire diversity changes with age. Four age groups were formed from the donors: young (average 16 years), middle-aged (around 41), aged (approximately 60) and long-lived (about 80). To avoid experimental bias, donors of different ages were randomly spread across the sequencing lanes. The study analyzed two additional independent replicas of 1 million unique cDNA reads from the same blood draw for two donors, one aged 18 to 29 and one aged 80 or older.

Study-wide findings and limitations: As age increased, observed TCR beta diversity per million T cells dropped in a roughly linear way, and a significant reduction was already evident by age 40. Total diversity estimates from one million sequenced T cells were considered lower bounds and underestimates. A strong correlation was found between observed TCR beta diversity and the percentage of naive T cells measured by flow cytometry. Conclusive comparison of naive and antigen-experienced compartments was prevented by the profiling of bulk unsorted PBMCs. The CMV infection status of donors was not known, potentially confounding age-related changes in expanded clonotypes. The long-lived group showed more naive CD4+ T cells, fewer expanded clones and increased TCR diversity than the aged group, suggesting age selection.

Including cysteine and phenylalanine, the CDR3 has 15 amino acids. Of all the DNA, just the CDR3 is kept, 45 bases in frame from base 1. CDR1 SEHNR and CDR2 FQNEAQ are derived from the germline V gene (reference sequence). This TCR derives from a woman in her thirties in good health. The rearranged chain carries TRBV7-9 and TRBJ1-3; a tentative D call is TRBD1 (5 bases match). What was sequenced was blood. The bases are TGTGCCAGCAGCTTCAGGGAGCCCGGGTCCGGCACCAGATATTTT. Its amino acids are CASSFREPGSGTRYF.